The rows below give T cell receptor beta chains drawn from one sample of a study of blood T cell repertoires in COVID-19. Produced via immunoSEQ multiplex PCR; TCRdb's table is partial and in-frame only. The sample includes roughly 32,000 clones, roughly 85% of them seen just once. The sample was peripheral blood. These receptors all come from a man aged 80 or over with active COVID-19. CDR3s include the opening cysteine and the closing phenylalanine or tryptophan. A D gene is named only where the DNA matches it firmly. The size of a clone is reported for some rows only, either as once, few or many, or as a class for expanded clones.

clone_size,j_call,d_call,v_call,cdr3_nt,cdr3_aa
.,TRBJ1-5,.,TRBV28,TGTGCCAGCAGTTTAAGTAGACTGTTCAATCAGCCCCAGCATTTT,CASSLSRLFNQPQHF
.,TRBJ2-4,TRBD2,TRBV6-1,TGTGCCAGCAGTGATCAGCGGGGAGATCTAGCCAAAAACATTCAGTACTTC,CASSDQRGDLAKNIQYF
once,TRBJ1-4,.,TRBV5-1,TGCGCCAGCAGCTTGGGCGGGGTTCAACTTGAAAAACTGTTTTTT,CASSLGGVQLEKLFF
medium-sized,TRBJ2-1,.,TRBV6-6,TGTGCCAGCAGTCTCATTTATAGCGACGAGATCTACAATGAGCAGTTCTTC,CASSLIYSDEIYNEQFF
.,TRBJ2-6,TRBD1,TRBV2,TGTGCCGGAAAACAGGGGGTCAGCTCTGGGGCCAACGTCCTGACTTTC,CAGKQGVSSGANVLTF
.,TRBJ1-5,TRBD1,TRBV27,TGTGCCAGCAGTTCGGTAGGACAGGGGAATAGCCTCCAGCATTTT,CASSSVGQGNSLQHF
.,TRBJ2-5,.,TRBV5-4,TGTGCCAGCAGCTTGGCCGGCAGGTTGGAGACCCAGTACTTC,CASSLAGRLETQYF
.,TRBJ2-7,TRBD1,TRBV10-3,TGTGCCATCAGTGACCGGGACAGAGGGTCCTACGAGCAGTACTTC,CAISDRDRGSYEQYF
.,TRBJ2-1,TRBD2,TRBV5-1,TGCGCCAGCAGCTTAGGGGGTACGGGGGGGGCCGATGAGCAGTTCTTC,CASSLGGTGGADEQFF
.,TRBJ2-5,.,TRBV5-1,TGCGCCAGCAGCTTGGCCCGGGAGACCCAGTACTTC,CASSLARETQYF
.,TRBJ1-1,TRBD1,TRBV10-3,TGTGCCATCAGTGACACAGGGGGCGTCACTGAAGCTTTCTTT,CAISDTGGVTEAFF
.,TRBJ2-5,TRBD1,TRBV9,TGTGCCAGCAGTAAAGGGGGCTACCAAGAGACCCAGTACTTC,CASSKGGYQETQYF
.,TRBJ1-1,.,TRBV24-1,TGTGCCACCAAAGGCACAGGAGATGAAGCTTTCTTT,CATKGTGDEAFF
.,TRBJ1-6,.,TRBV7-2,TGTGCCAGCAGTCCGGGGAATTCACCCCTCCACTTT,CASSPGNSPLHF
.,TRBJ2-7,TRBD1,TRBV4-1,TGCGCCAGCAGCCAACAAGTCACAGGGGGCTACGAGCAGTACTTC,CASSQQVTGGYEQYF
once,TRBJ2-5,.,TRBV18,TGTGCCAGCTCACGTAACGCTCAGGGGACCCAAGAGACCCAGTACTTC,CASSRNAQGTQETQYF
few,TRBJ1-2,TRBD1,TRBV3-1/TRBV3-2,TGTGCCAGCAGCCCCCGGACAGGGACATATGGCTACACCTTC,CASSPRTGTYGYTF
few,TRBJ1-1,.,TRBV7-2,TGTGCCAGCACCACAACAGTGTACACTGAAGCTTTCTTT,CASTTTVYTEAFF
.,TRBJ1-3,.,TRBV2,TGTGCCAGCAGTGGGGCCAGGGGATACTCTGGAAACACCATATATTTT,CASSGARGYSGNTIYF
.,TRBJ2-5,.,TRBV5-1,TGCGCCAGCAGCTTGGCCTACCAAGAGACCCAGTACTTC,CASSLAYQETQYF
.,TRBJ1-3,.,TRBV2,TGTGCCAGCAGTAAAAGTCGTCCGCTGGGGGGCTCTGGAAACACCATATATTTT,CASSKSRPLGGSGNTIYF
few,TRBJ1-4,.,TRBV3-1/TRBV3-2,TGTGCCAGCAGCCGCAGGGGAACTAATGAAAAACTGTTTTTT,CASSRRGTNEKLFF
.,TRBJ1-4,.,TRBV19,TGTGCCAGTAGTATGGTGGCTACTAATGAAAAACTGTTTTTT,CASSMVATNEKLFF
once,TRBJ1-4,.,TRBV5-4,TGTGCCAGCAGCTCCGGGGGGCCGGATGAAAAACTGTTTTTT,CASSSGGPDEKLFF
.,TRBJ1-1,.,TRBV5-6,TGTGCCAGCACCTGGGGACAACTGAACACTGAAGCTTTCTTT,CASTWGQLNTEAFF
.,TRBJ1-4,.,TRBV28,TGTGCCAGCAGTCTCCGCGGGGAGTGGGAAAAACTGTTTTTT,CASSLRGEWEKLFF
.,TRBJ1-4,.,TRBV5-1,TGCGCCAGCAGCTTAGGCAGAGGTGAAAAACTGTTTTTT,CASSLGRGEKLFF
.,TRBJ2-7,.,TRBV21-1,TGTGCCAGCAGCACCTATTCCAGGGGCACTACCTCCTACGAGCAGTACTTC,CASSTYSRGTTSYEQYF
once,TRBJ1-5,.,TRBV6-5,TGTGCCACCCAGAGGTCGGTAAATCAGCCCCAGCATTTT,CATQRSVNQPQHF
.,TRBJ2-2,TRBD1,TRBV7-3,TGTGCCAGCAGCGAAGGGGGCGCGAGGGACGGGGAGCTGTTTTTT,CASSEGGARDGELFF
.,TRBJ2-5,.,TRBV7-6,TGTGCCAGCAGCTCGTCGTACCAAGAGACCCAGTACTTC,CASSSSYQETQYF
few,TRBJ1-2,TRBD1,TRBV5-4,TGTGCCGGAGGGACAGGGGGCGTTTTGGACTATGGCTACACCTTC,CAGGTGGVLDYGYTF